These 5 T cell receptor beta chains came from one sample sequenced in a study of spatial heterogeneity in lung cancer. TCRdb re-called the 5' RACE reads through MiXCR, storing one row per CDR3 protein. The sample consists of fewer than 60,000 distinct CDR3 sequences, roughly 7.4% of them appearing once. Time point: blood at routine non-recurrence follow-up after resection. The input material, whole RNA from tumor, nontumor lung or frozen PBMC, was sequenced unsorted. The sequences come from PBMCs, collected at follow-up. The receptors shown here come from a female donor with early-stage non-small cell lung cancer.

This clonotype was observed a few times. CDR3 protein: CASTRAGEETQYF. DNA of the CDR3: TGTGCCAGTACGAGGGCAGGGGAGGAGACCCAGTACTTC. The chain uses TRBV19 and TRBJ2-5; a possible D gene is TRBD1 (6 bases). V was shortened by 7 bases and J by 5 bases, with 14 bases between the two germline ends. Germline V gene data show CDR1 as LNHDA and CDR2 as SQIVND (reference sequence). The CDR3 has 13 amino acids.

This clonotype was found many times. V usage is TRBV5-1 and J usage is TRBJ2-6; TRBD2 is a possible D gene (6 bases). CDR3 length equals 16 residues. The V and J ends lost 3 bases and 0 bases respectively, with 10 bases between them. The germline CDR1 and CDR2 sequences are SGHRS and YFSETQ. The CDR3 coding sequence is TGCGCCAGCAGCTACGACGGGAGCTCTGGGGCCAACGTCCTGACTTTC. Translated, it gives CASSYDGSSGANVLTF.

This clonotype was observed a few times. The rearrangement joins TRBV6-2 or TRBV6-3 to TRBJ1-1; TRBD1 might be the D (6 bases). Trimming took off 6 bases at V and 5 bases at J, with 16 bases between the two ends. Germline CDR1 is MNHEY and CDR2 is SVGEGT. The CDR3 has 14 amino acids. The CDR3 DNA is TGTGCCAGCAGGAGAAAACAGGGTAGGACTGAAGCTTTCTTT. Residues: CASRRKQGRTEAFF.

This clonotype has at least ten counts. The chain links TRBV24-1 to TRBJ2-1; D is uncertain. The CDR3 runs to 13 residues. The V gene lost 5 bases and the J gene lost 6 bases, with 10 bases spanning the gap. Germline assignment: CDR1 KGHDR and CDR2 SFDVKD. The CDR3 DNA sequence: TGTGCCACCAGTGGTCGAGGATTCAATGAGCAGTTCTTC. This sequence encodes CATSGRGFNEQFF.

This clonotype was seen a handful of times. The chain carries TRBV7-9 and TRBJ2-3, with D perhaps matching TRBD1 (7 bases). Trimming took off 7 bases at V and 2 bases at J, with 16 bases between the two ends. In germline, CDR1 is SEHNR, CDR2 FQNEAQ (reference sequence). There are 15 residues in the CDR3. CDR3 loop: CASTNSGGNTDTQYF. CDR3 bases: TGTGCCAGCACGAACTCAGGGGGGAACACAGATACGCAGTATTTT.